This T cell receptor (beta chain) was observed in a study of shared clonotypes between healthy human individuals. Study context: The people who gave samples were a couple of women and three men aged 18 to 49.

Donors comprised only Caucasian adults living in Nashville, Tennessee. Sorted-subset replicate PCRs used around 0.2 ug DNA, some 31,000 T cell genomes. This table comes from immunoSEQ multiplex PCR, and its TCRdb copy is limited to in-frame clones, with some not included. This table has over a million clones, under 80% appearing once. Material: memory CD4+ T cells sorted from blood. The subset is: CD45RA-negative fraction. This clonotype was obtained from a man aged 18 to 29 in good health.

CDR3 sequence reads: CASSLERSTDTQYF. The CDR3 coding sequence is TGTGCCAGCAGCTTAGAACGGAGCACAGATACGCAGTATTTT. The rearrangement joins TRBV11-3 to TRBJ2-3; D uncertain. The V end was cut by 0 bases, the J end by 0 bases, with 4 bases between. Germline lookup yields CDR1 SGHNT and CDR2 YENEEA. The CDR3 sequence is 14 residues long.